One and the same sample provided the 6 T cell receptor beta chains below, sequenced in a study of PD-L1 blockade in urothelial cancer. Sequencing used immunoSEQ multiplex PCR; TCRdb keeps in-frame clones, though not all of them. The sample records about 50,000 clones, 80% to 90% being singletons. The time point: peripheral blood 6 weeks after treatment start. Sequences were derived from PBMCs, sampled around atezolizumab (anti-PD-L1) treatment. These receptors were taken from a man aged 65 to 79 with urothelial cancer.

V gene TRBV21-1 combines with J gene TRBJ1-2; the DNA was not compared with TRBD1, the D call given in the table. TRBV21-1 is marked as a pseudogene. This CDR3 spans 17 amino acids. In nucleotides, the CDR3 is TGTGCCAGCACCAAAGGGACTCGACAGGGCGATAACTATGGCTACACCTTC. This encodes CASTKGTRQGDNYGYTF.

The rearrangement links TRBV5-4 to TRBJ2-3; a weak D match, TRBD1 (6 bases). The V gene lost 1 base and the J gene lost 2 bases, with 17 bases spanning the gap. The CDR3 length is 17 residues. Germline CDR1 SGHNT, CDR2 YYREEE (reference sequence). CDR3 DNA sequence: TGTGCCAGCAGCTTGTATGGGACAACCAGTATCACAGATACGCAGTATTTT. Protein sequence: CASSLYGTTSITDTQYF.

This rearrangement joins TRBV4-1 to TRBJ1-2; the D gene is possibly TRBD1 (6 bases). There are 16 residues in the CDR3. From germline, CDR1 is MGHRA and CDR2 YSYEKL. The V and J ends lost 2 bases and 3 bases respectively, with 16 bases between them. CDR3 residues: CASSQYEGRGDYGYTF. The CDR3 nucleotides read TGCGCCAGCAGCCAATACGAAGGCAGGGGAGACTATGGCTACACCTTC.

The chain employs TRBV7-9 and TRBJ2-6; a possible D gene is TRBD2 (5 bases). Germline CDR1 is SEHNR and CDR2 is FQNEAQ (reference sequence). Deletions cut 2 bases from V and 3 bases from J, with 11 bases between. This CDR3 is built from 16 residues. CDR3 protein: CASSLTGKDGANVLTF. Written as DNA, the CDR3 is TGTGCCAGCAGCTTAACGGGGAAGGATGGGGCCAACGTCCTGACTTTC.

The chain is built from TRBV5-1 and TRBJ1-1, with D possibly TRBD1 on 6 matching bases. Germline CDR1 reads SGHRS; CDR2 reads YFSETQ. The CDR3 is made up of 12 amino acids. V lost 6 bases and J 7 bases, leaving 13 bases between the germline ends. The CDR3 bases are TGCGCCAGCACCGCCCAGGGGATTGAAGCTTTCTTT. This codes for CASTAQGIEAFF.

In its sample, this clone was seen once. The V gene is TRBV29-1, the J gene TRBJ2-7; 7 bases line up with TRBD1. Germline CDR1 and CDR2: SQVTM and ANQGSEA. The CDR3 has 12 residues. Trimming cost V 7 bases and J 6 bases; bases outside gene matches: 9. The CDR3 DNA follows: TGCAGCGGGGGACAGACAATCTCCGAGCAGTACTTC. Amino acids: CSGGQTISEQYF.